Each of the 21 T cell receptor beta chains below was sequenced from the same sample in a study of tumor-infiltrating lymphocytes in glioblastoma multiforme. TCR beta libraries were built from RNA through three nested multiplex PCR rounds using modified ARM-PCR. TCRdb called the multiplex PCR reads again in MiXCR, with one record for every CDR3 protein. The top ten hold approximately 50% of the sample, which has approximately 16,000 distinct CDR3 sequences, roughly 71% seen once. Sequencing was performed on brain tumor tissue. The receptors derive from a male donor with glioblastoma.

The chain links TRBV29-1 to TRBJ2-7; D not resolved. The germline gives CDR1 SQVTM, CDR2 ANQGSEA. Trimming left V 4 bases short and J 0 bases short, with 13 bases between. The CDR3 length is 14 residues. The CDR3 bases are TGCAGCGTTGGATCGGCCGTAAGCTCCTACGAGCAGTACTTC. Encoded protein: CSVGSAVSSYEQYF.

The V gene is TRBV11-2, the J gene TRBJ2-3, with 9 bases fitting TRBD1. In germline, CDR1 is SGHAT, CDR2 FQNNGV. CDR3 length: 15 amino acids. With V trimmed by 5 bases and J by 3 bases, 6 bases remained unmatched. CDR3 sequence reads: CASSIQGAWTDTQYF. CDR3 coding DNA: TGTGCCAGCAGCATACAGGGGGCGTGGACAGATACGCAGTATTTT.

The chain combines TRBV11-2 with TRBJ2-2; D may match TRBD1 or TRBD2 (6 bases each). The germline V gene has CDR1 SGHAT and CDR2 FQNNGV. The CDR3 has 15 amino acids. Trimming took off 1 base at V and 4 bases at J, with 10 bases between the two ends. The CDR3 protein is CASSLGGGGTGELFF. CDR3 in DNA: TGTGCCAGCAGCTTAGGCGGAGGGGGCACCGGGGAGCTGTTTTTT.

This clonotype was detected only once. The rearrangement uses TRBV11-2 and TRBJ2-2; 7 nucleotides agree with TRBD1. The CDR3 covers 14 residues. With V trimmed by 1 base and J by 11 bases, 7 bases remained unmatched. Per the germline V gene, CDR1 is SGHAT and CDR2 is FQNNGV. DNA of the CDR3: TGTGCCAGCAGCTTAGTACAGGGGCACACCGAGCTGTTTTTT. Translated, it gives CASSLVQGHTELFF.

As to this clonotype: A read error may explain this, as a much larger clone is one base away. The rearrangement uses TRBV2 and TRBJ2-3; D possibly corresponds to TRBD1 (6 bases). Germline-derived CDR1 and CDR2 are SNHLY and FYNNEI. This CDR3 has 15 amino acids. CDR3 loop: CVSRSDTGSPDTQYF. The CDR3 coding sequence is TGTGTCAGTAGATCGGATACAGGGAGCCCAGATACGCAGTATTTT.

This clonotype turned up a few times. This rearrangement joins TRBV6-1 to TRBJ2-7; no definite D call. CDR1 is MNHNS, CDR2 SASEGT, per germline. The V end lost 2 bases, the J end lost 4 bases, and 9 bases lay between the germline ends. This CDR3 is built from 13 residues. CDR3 nucleotide sequence: TGTGCCAGCAGTGAATTACAGCATTACGAGCAGTACTTC. Protein sequence: CASSELQHYEQYF.

Relative to its sample, this clonotype is medium-sized. The chain uses TRBV6-1 and TRBJ1-5, with 9 nucleotides matching TRBD1. Germline V gene lookup returns CDR1 MNHNS and CDR2 SASEGT. The CDR3 covers 14 residues. The V and J ends lost 5 bases and 6 bases, in that order; junction bases with no gene match: 5. CDR3 amino acids: CASSTQGASQPQHF. DNA for the CDR3: TGTGCCAGCAGTACACAGGGGGCAAGTCAGCCCCAGCATTTT.

As for this clonotype: The germline gene is not matched at one end of the junction; a read error may be the cause. Written as DNA, the CDR3 is TGCAGTGCTAGAAGGCGGGGTTCCGTGAGTTCACCCCTCCAATTT. Translated, it gives CSARRRGSVSSPLQF. The chain uses TRBV20-1 and TRBJ1-6; D gene uncertain. The CDR3 length is 15 residues. In germline, CDR1 is DFQATT, CDR2 SNEGSKA (reference sequence).

To note about this clonotype: This could be a read error, since a much larger clone is one nucleotide away. V is TRBV11-3 and J is TRBJ2-7, with D tentatively TRBD1 (6 bases). This CDR3 spans 14 amino acids. CDR1 SGHNT and CDR2 YENEEA come from the germline V gene. The chain's CDR3 is CASILGRGPYEQYF. DNA of the CDR3: TGTGCCAGCATCTTAGGCAGGGGCCCCTACGAGCAGTACTTC.

A single count supports this clonotype. One junction end does not reproduce the germline sequence, and a read error may be involved. The V gene is TRBV12-3 or TRBV12-4, the J gene TRBJ2-7, with D unclear. This CDR3 spans 14 amino acids. The CDR3 nucleotides are TGTGCCAGCAGTTTGAGGCAGAGCTCCTACGGGCAGTACTTC. This translates into CASSLRQSSYGQYF.

The chain links TRBV12-3 or TRBV12-4 to TRBJ2-5; 9 nucleotides agree with TRBD2. The junction had 6 bases not matched to a gene; V was cut back by 3 bases and J by 7 bases. The CDR3 has 14 residues. The chain's CDR3 is CASSLAGGVGTQYF. As DNA, the CDR3 is TGTGCCAGCAGTTTGGCGGGAGGGGTTGGGACCCAGTACTTC.

In its sample, this clonotype was seen many times. The DNA of the CDR3 is TGTGCCAGCAGCCCGGGGGCTAGCGGGAATACCGGGGAGCTGTTTTTT. This encodes CASSPGASGNTGELFF. The chain combines TRBV11-3 with TRBJ2-2; 9 bases fit TRBD2. V shed 5 bases and J 5 bases; nucleotides not matched to a gene: 9. Germline lookup yields CDR1 SGHNT and CDR2 YENEEA. The CDR3 covers 16 residues.

A remark on this clonotype: An end of the junction does not agree with germline; a read error may underlie this. The chain couples TRBV11-2 to TRBJ1-1; unclear D gene. The CDR3 length is 15 residues. CDR1 and CDR2 from the germline V gene are SGHAT and FQNNGV. CDR3 protein: CTSSLDPLGDTEAFF. The CDR3 nucleotides are TGTACCAGCAGCTTAGACCCACTCGGTGACACTGAAGCTTTCTTT.

Comments on this clonotype: A much larger clone lies a single base off, so this may be a read error. The chain combines TRBV12-3 or TRBV12-4 with TRBJ2-3; no definite D call. V lost 3 bases, J lost 4 bases, and 14 bases lay in between. The CDR3 extends over 15 amino acids. The CDR3 coding sequence is TGTGCCAGCAGTTTGTACGAACCCAATGCAGATACGCAGTATTTT. It codes for CASSLYEPNADTQYF.

Comments on this clonotype: A read error is possible here, since a much larger clone lies one base away. CDR3 region: CASSPEVLSYEQHF. CDR3 bases: TGTGCCAGCAGCCCCGAAGTACTCTCCTACGAGCAGCACTTC. The chain employs TRBV6-5 and TRBJ2-7; D call uncertain. Germline lookup yields CDR1 MNHEY and CDR2 SVGAGI. The CDR3 has 14 residues.

This chain connects TRBV20-1 to TRBJ1-2; 11 nucleotides match TRBD1. Germline V CDR1 and CDR2: DFQATT, SNEGSKA (reference sequence). This CDR3 region has 13 residues. Trimming removed 7 bases from V and 8 bases from J; junction bases left unmatched: 9. The CDR3, as DNA: TGCAGTGTTCCAGGACAGGGGGCGCAAGGCTACACCTTC. It yields the protein CSVPGQGAQGYTF.

This clonotype ranks as medium-sized. This sequence joins TRBV20-1 and TRBJ2-1; D is ambiguous. V was shortened by 1 base and J by 0 bases, with 7 bases between the two germline ends. Germline values: CDR1 DFQATT, CDR2 SNEGSKA (reference sequence). CDR3 size: 14 residues. The CDR3: CSARVFSSYNEQFF. CDR3 sequence (DNA): TGCAGTGCTAGAGTGTTTAGCTCCTACAATGAGCAGTTCTTC.

The sample holds a few counts of this clonotype. Because the CDR3 is missing its conserved closing phenylalanine or tryptophan, this is likely a read error. V and J are TRBV10-2 and TRBJ2-4; TRBD2 matches 7 bases. Germline CDR1 WSHSY, CDR2 SAAADI. The CDR3 is 14 amino acids. DNA of the CDR3: TGCACCAGCAGTGAGTCGGGAGGAGAGGACATTCAGTACTTA. This gives the protein CTSSESGGEDIQYL.

The rearrangement links TRBV7-9 to TRBJ2-3; 11 bases line up with TRBD2. Germline assignment: CDR1 SEHNR and CDR2 FQNEAQ (reference sequence). V was pared by 7 bases and J by 5 bases, with 8 bases of the junction left unmatched. The CDR3 spans 15 residues. CDR3 in amino acids: CASTDETSGIDTQYF. Written as DNA, the CDR3 is TGTGCCAGCACCGACGAGACTAGCGGGATAGATACGCAGTATTTT. Filled out from reference TRBV7-9 and TRBJ2-3, the complete variable domain reads DTGVSQNPRHKITKRGQNVTFRCDPISEHNRLYWYRQTLGQGPEFLTYFQNEAQLEKSRLLSDRFSAERPKGSFSTLEIQRTEQGDSAMYLCASTDETSGIDTQYFGPGTRLTVL.

This chain connects TRBV20-1 to TRBJ2-7, with 8 bases that match TRBD2. This CDR3 contains 14 residues. After removal of 0 bases from V and 1 base from J, the junction contained 2 bases not matched to a gene. Germline V CDR1 and CDR2: DFQATT, SNEGSKA (reference sequence). CDR3 amino acids: CSARDPSGSYEQYF. CDR3 DNA sequence: TGCAGTGCTAGAGATCCTAGCGGGTCCTACGAGCAGTACTTC.

This clonotype was seen a handful of times. At one boundary the junction diverges from the germline segment, which might be a read error. This sequence joins TRBV28 and TRBJ2-1; the D gene is possibly TRBD2 (7 bases). Germline CDR1 MDHEN, CDR2 SYDVKM. This CDR3 is 17 amino acids long. The CDR3 reads CASSLDLAAGWDNEQFF. The CDR3 coding sequence is TGTGCCAGCAGTTTAGACCTCGCAGCGGGATGGGACAATGAACAGTTCTTC.